These T cell receptor beta chains were read from a single sample in a study of vaccination and CD4 T cells after COVID-19. For these receptors, no antigen is known. Each CDR3 protein is one row after TCRdb ran MiXCR on the PCR reads. The sample holds around 19,000 distinct CDR3 sequences; roughly 42% are singletons and the top ten take 6.3%. Material: CD4+ T cells from blood, cultured in vitro, obtained before SARS-CoV-2 vaccination. The receptors derive from a human donor who had recovered from COVID-19. Each CDR3 is given with its conserved first and last residue. D genes are given only for firm matches. Where a row states a size, it is once, few, many or the class of an expanded clone; other rows omit it.

-	TRBV20-1	-	TRBJ1-4	CSARPPGEKLFF	TGCAGTGCTAGACCCCCCGGTGAAAAACTGTTTTTT
-	TRBV27	TRBD1	TRBJ1-2	CASSMIGQGANYGYTF	TGTGCCAGCAGTATGATTGGACAGGGGGCTAACTATGGCTACACCTTC
few	TRBV27	TRBD2	TRBJ2-7	CASRTGSGRTEQYF	TGTGCCAGCAGGACTGGTAGCGGGAGGACCGAGCAGTACTTC
-	TRBV7-3	TRBD2	TRBJ2-3	CASSLTSGKADTQYF	TGTGCCAGCAGCCTCACTAGCGGGAAGGCAGATACGCAGTATTTT
-	TRBV5-4	-	TRBJ1-1	CASSQGPLFPNTEAFF	TGTGCCAGCAGTCAGGGTCCCCTTTTTCCTAACACTGAAGCTTTCTTT
-	TRBV27	-	TRBJ2-3	CASRGPPDTQYF	TGTGCCAGCCGTGGGCCCCCAGATACGCAGTATTTT
-	TRBV30	-	TRBJ1-2	CAWSPGDYGYTF	TGTGCCTGGAGCCCAGGGGATTATGGCTACACCTTC
-	TRBV6-1	-	TRBJ2-5	CASSQNGGETQYF	TGTGCCAGCAGCCAAAACGGTGGAGAGACCCAGTACTTC
few	TRBV20-1	TRBD2	TRBJ2-5	CSARDSFLAGDFVTQYF	TGCAGTGCTAGAGATTCTTTCCTAGCGGGAGATTTTGTGACCCAGTACTTC
medium-sized	TRBV27	-	TRBJ1-6	CASSLSGGDRTYNSPLHF	TGTGCCAGCAGTTTATCGGGGGGAGACAGAACCTATAATTCACCCCTCCACTTT
-	TRBV11-1	TRBD1	TRBJ1-1	CASSSRDRGTNQAFF	TGTGCCAGCAGCAGCCGGGACAGGGGGACTAATCAAGCTTTCTTT
-	TRBV20-1	-	TRBJ2-4	CSAPPPGDIQYF	TGCAGTGCCCCCCCCCCCGGAGACATTCAGTACTTC